This entry concerns a single T cell receptor (beta chain). The sample comes from a study of shared T cell receptors in the human thymus. The assay was immunoSEQ multiplex PCR, and TCRdb's table has in-frame clones only and misses some. The data contain under 450,000 clones, approximately 95% of them singletons. CDR3 length equals 14 residues. The ends were cut back, 1 base at V and 4 bases at J, with 10 bases in the middle. The germline gives CDR1 LNHNV, CDR2 YYDKDF (reference sequence). Material: thymocytes. The receptor was derived from a human donor. V and J are TRBV15 and TRBJ1-2, with no clear D. This CDR3 is CATSRVRLSYGYTF. CDR3 in DNA: TGTGCCACCAGCAGAGTACGGCTGAGCTATGGCTACACCTTC.